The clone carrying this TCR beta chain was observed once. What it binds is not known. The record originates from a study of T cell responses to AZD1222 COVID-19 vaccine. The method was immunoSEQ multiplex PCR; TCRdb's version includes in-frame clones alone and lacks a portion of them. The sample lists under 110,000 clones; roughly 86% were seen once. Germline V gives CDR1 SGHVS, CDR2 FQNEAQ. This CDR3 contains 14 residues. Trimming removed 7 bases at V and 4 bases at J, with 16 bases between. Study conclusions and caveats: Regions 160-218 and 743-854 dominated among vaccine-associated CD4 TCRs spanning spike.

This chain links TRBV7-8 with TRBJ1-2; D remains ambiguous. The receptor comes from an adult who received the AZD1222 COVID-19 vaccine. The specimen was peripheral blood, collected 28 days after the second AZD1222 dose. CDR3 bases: TGTGCCAGCACCTTTGAAGGGTCTGGCTATGGCTACACCTTC. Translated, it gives CASTFEGSGYGYTF. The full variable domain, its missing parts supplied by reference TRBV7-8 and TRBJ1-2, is GAGVSQSPRYKVAKRGQDVALRCDPISGHVSLFWYQQALGQGPEFLTYFQNEAQLDKSGLPSDRFFAERPEGSVSTLKIQRTQQEDSAVYLCASTFEGSGYGYTFGSGTRLTVV.